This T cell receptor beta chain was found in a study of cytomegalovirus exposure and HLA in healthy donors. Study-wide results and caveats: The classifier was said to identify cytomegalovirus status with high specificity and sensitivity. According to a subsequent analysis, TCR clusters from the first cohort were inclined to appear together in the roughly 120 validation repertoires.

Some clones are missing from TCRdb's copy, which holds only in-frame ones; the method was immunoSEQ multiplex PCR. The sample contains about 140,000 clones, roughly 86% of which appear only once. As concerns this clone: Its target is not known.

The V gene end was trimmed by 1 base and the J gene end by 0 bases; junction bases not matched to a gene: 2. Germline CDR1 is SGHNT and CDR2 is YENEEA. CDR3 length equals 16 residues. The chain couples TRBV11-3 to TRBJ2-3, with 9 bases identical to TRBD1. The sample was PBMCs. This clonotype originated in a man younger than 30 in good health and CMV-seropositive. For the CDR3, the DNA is TGTGCCAGCAGCTTAGGGGACAGGGTTAGCACAGATACGCAGTATTTT. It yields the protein CASSLGDRVSTDTQYF.